This T cell receptor (beta chain) was sequenced for a study of T cell responses to AZD1222 COVID-19 vaccine (dated by TCRdb to the early 2020s). General notes on the study: A total of about 230 trial participants underwent TCR sequencing, of whom nearly 210 received two doses of AZD1222 and about 25 received two doses of the MenACWY control vaccine. Trial participants were enrolled by age into 18-55, 56-69 and 70-plus year subgroups, with about 150, 28 and 57 TCR-sequenced participants respectively.

Between the V and J ends, shortened by 0 bases and 8 bases respectively, the junction contains 5 bases. From cysteine to phenylalanine, the CDR3 is 12 amino acids long. The only DNA kept is the CDR3, 36 bases in frame from the first base. The germline V gene sets CDR1 to LGHNA and CDR2 to YNFKEQ. The investigation overall reported the following: Vaccine-associated CD4 TCRs spanned the whole spike protein, with dominant responses in regions 160-218 and 743-854. Because no day 14 peak-response samples were available, repertoires were characterized only after the peak T cell response. A significant rise in spike-specific TCR breadth and depth was observed after two AZD1222 doses relative to day 0 and relative to MenACWY recipients. Epitopes outside the regions mutated in the B.1.351 and B.1.1.7 variants were reportedly recognized by nearly half of the unique spike-specific TCRs. Participants were mostly white British, with more females than males. The authors suggested clonal diversity may have been underestimated. In the small 56-69-year group, the increase in depth fell short of significance, most likely because of low power. Conclusions about previously exposed vaccinees are limited because only a handful of AZD1222 recipients were SARS-CoV-2 seropositive at baseline.

The CDR3 regions of human TCRbeta chains were subjected to immunosequencing. Per the source publication's procedure: Repertoire TCRs were checked for matches against a reference library of SARS-CoV-2-specific TCRs that had been generated using the MIRA antigen-specificity platform. Breadth meant the fraction of unique TCRs that were SARS-CoV-2-associated, whereas depth meant the fraction of total T cells that were SARS-CoV-2-associated. Using the MIRA data, each spike-specific TCR was mapped to the spike region that the TCR reacts to and placed in a CD4 or CD8 class. Log10-transformed breadth and depth values were compared by one-way ANOVA with Sidak's multiple comparisons tests. Sourced from immuneACCESS, this table was stored by TCRdb with only in-frame sequences that have V and J called. A share of the clones is absent; for the studies checked, an unresolved V gene accounts for under half, and the remainder has no known explanation. The V and J calls and the clone size are those of that table, but D and trimming were determined from the DNA. The table for this sample lists about 110,000 clones; 94% of them were counted only once. The ten biggest clones cover 2.5% to 3.5% of the sample.

In light of the paper, this sample's time point label describes: about 28 days (+/-7) after the second vaccine dose. AZD1222 recipients given second doses at about 4 weeks or at about 12 weeks were pooled, since spike-specific TCR depth and breadth were not found to differ between the two schedules. Vaccinee samples came from UK trials COV001 and COV002, including a single-blind randomized controlled phase 2/3 trial of AZD1222 (ChAdOx1 nCoV-19) in healthy adults. For TCRbeta chain sequencing, PBMC samples from trial participants were taken at day 0 and at day 28 after the second dose. This clone was picked up one time. Its antigen is still unknown. Per-nucleotide qualities are absent, and no much larger clonotype sits a single base away.

The chain links TRBV4-2 with TRBJ1-3; the D gene remains uncertain. The origin of this receptor is an adult who received the AZD1222 COVID-19 vaccine. Sequenced material: peripheral blood, taken 28 days after the second AZD1222 dose. The CDR3 corresponds to CASSQDGYTIYF. The nucleotide sequence reads TGTGCCAGCAGCCAAGATGGGTACACCATATATTTT.